The 9 T cell receptor beta chains below all came from one sample that was sequenced in a study of blood T cell repertoires in COVID-19. Profiled with immunoSEQ multiplex PCR; TCRdb holds only in-frame clones, not every one. The table lists a few hundred thousand clones, about 85% of them singletons. Sample: PBMCs or T cells enriched from blood (not recorded which). These receptors were obtained from a woman aged 45-65 years who had been exposed to COVID-19.

The chain links TRBV4-3 to TRBJ2-2, with D perhaps matching TRBD2 (5 bases). V lost 6 bases to trimming and J lost 5 bases, with 10 bases between them. CDR1 is LGHNA and CDR2 is YSLEER in the germline V gene. This CDR3 has 13 amino acids. The CDR3 coding sequence is TGCGCCAGCAGTTTGGACTTGACCGGGGAGCTGTTTTTT. Translation: CASSLDLTGELFF.

In its sample, this clone was seen once. The V call is TRBV4-1, the J call TRBJ1-6; weak D call: TRBD1 (5 bases). The CDR3 contains 21 residues. Germline V gene data show CDR1 as MGHRA and CDR2 as YSYEKL. Trimming took 1 base from V and 4 from J, leaving 26 bases between them. The DNA for the CDR3 is TGCGCCAGCAGCCAAGGGGGATCAGGGCCTTATTCGGGTTCTTATAATTCACCCCTCCACTTT. Residues: CASSQGGSGPYSGSYNSPLHF.

The V call is TRBV10-3, the J call TRBJ1-1; perhaps TRBD1 as D (5 bases). CDR3 length: 13 amino acids. Trimming stripped 11 bases from V and 0 bases from J, with 13 bases between. Per germline, CDR1 ENHRY and CDR2 SYGVKD. The CDR3 coding sequence is TGTGCCTCGGCGAGGGACTTGAACACTGAAGCTTTCTTT. Translated, it gives CASARDLNTEAFF.

The J gene is TRBJ1-5, the V gene TRBV2; no reliable D call. Trimming removed 4 bases at V and 6 bases at J, with 10 bases between. This CDR3 spans 13 amino acids. Germline V gene lookup returns CDR1 SNHLY and CDR2 FYNNEI. CDR3 DNA sequence: TGTGCCAGCAGTGGAGACTTGAGTCAGCCCCAGCATTTT. Protein: CASSGDLSQPQHF.

CDR3: CASSLARLGGETQYF. CDR3 bases: TGTGCCAGCAGCTTAGCGAGGTTGGGTGGAGAGACCCAGTACTTC. J is TRBJ2-5 and V is TRBV7-2; D not resolved. CDR1 SGHTA and CDR2 FQGNSA come from the germline V gene. The CDR3 sequence is 15 residues long. V dropped 0 bases and J dropped 4 bases, with 12 bases sitting between them.

V gene TRBV18 combines with J gene TRBJ2-7, with TRBD1 matching over 7 bases. Germline lookup yields CDR1 KGHSH and CDR2 LQKENI. Trimming cost V 3 bases and J 0 bases; bases outside gene matches: 8. The CDR3 has 16 amino acids. The CDR3 sequence is CASSPQEAGGSYEQYF. The CDR3 region has the DNA TGTGCCAGCTCACCGCAGGAGGCAGGGGGCTCCTACGAGCAGTACTTC. The full variable domain, rest sourced from reference TRBV18 and TRBJ2-7, is NAGVMQNPRHLVRRRGQEARLRCSPMKGHSHVYWYRQLPEEGLKFMVYLQKENIIDESGMPKERFSAEFPKEGPSILRIQQVVRGDSAAYFCASSPQEAGGSYEQYFGPGTRLTVT.

The genes are TRBV13 and TRBJ2-3; TRBD2 might be the D (6 bases). Germline CDR1 PRHDT, CDR2 FYEKMQ (reference sequence). This CDR3 has 15 residues. Trimming left V 6 bases short and J 2 bases short, with 15 bases between. CDR3 nucleotide sequence: TGTGCCAGCAGTACTGGTCTAGCGCCCACAGATACGCAGTATTTT. Amino acid sequence: CASSTGLAPTDTQYF.

The chain joins TRBV29-1 to TRBJ1-4; weak D call: TRBD1 (5 bases). This CDR3 comprises 11 residues. Trimming shortened V by 4 bases and J by 9 bases, and 9 bases separated the two germline ends. Germline values: CDR1 SQVTM, CDR2 ANQGSEA. CDR3: CSVVSGKKLFF. The CDR3 DNA follows: TGCAGCGTTGTGTCAGGGAAAAAACTGTTTTTT.

This rearrangement joins TRBV3-1 (or the pseudogene TRBV3-2) to TRBJ1-5; a weak D match, TRBD1 (5 bases). This CDR3 has 19 residues. Trimming took 5 bases from V and 0 from J, leaving 23 bases between them. The germline gives CDR1 LGHDT, CDR2 YNNKEL (reference sequence). The CDR3 is CASSSQTGGSNYSNQPQHF. CDR3 nucleotides: TGTGCCAGCAGCTCCCAAACGGGGGGGAGCAACTATAGCAATCAGCCCCAGCATTTT.